The next 2 T cell receptor beta chains were all read from a single sample in a study of blood T cell repertoires in COVID-19 (dated by TCRdb to 2020 to 2022). Preparation of the library involved the immunoSEQ multiplex PCR assay. As stored in TCRdb, this immuneACCESS dataset retains in-frame rearrangements with V and J assigned. A fraction of the clones does not appear; measured against another copy, unresolved V genes explain less than half of the discrepancy, and the remainder lacks a known reason. The sample table lists about 200,000 clones, 88% of them with a count of one. 1.5% to 2% of the sample comes from the top ten. Sequencing was done on a sample of peripheral blood. The receptors stem from a man between 18 and 29 years old with active or convalescent COVID-19.

The chain combines TRBV2 with TRBJ2-2, with D possibly being TRBD2 (6 bases). CDR1 is SNHLY and CDR2 is FYNNEI in the germline V gene. The CDR3 extends over 13 amino acids. Trimming removed 7 bases from V and 5 bases from J, with 11 bases in between. Written as DNA, the CDR3 is TGTGCCAGCACCCTGGAGGGGACCGGGGAGCTGTTTTTT. Encoded protein: CASTLEGTGELFF.

The chain couples TRBV19 to TRBJ2-3; 14 positions agree with TRBD2. The CDR3 covers 15 residues. J gave up 4 bases and V 5 bases, and 2 bases lay outside the gene matches. Germline V gives CDR1 LNHDA, CDR2 SQIVND (reference sequence). The chain's CDR3 is CASSLTSGRADTQYF. CDR3 nucleotide sequence: TGTGCCAGTAGTCTGACTAGCGGGAGGGCAGATACGCAGTATTTT.